A selection of T cell receptor beta chains follows, all from one sample in a study of blood T cell repertoires in COVID-19. Profiled with immunoSEQ multiplex PCR; TCRdb holds only in-frame clones, not every one. The table records a few hundred thousand clones, roughly 88% of them present only once. Source material: peripheral blood. These receptor sequences come from a woman in her 30s with active or convalescent COVID-19. CDR3s include the opening cysteine and the closing phenylalanine or tryptophan.

J | V | CDR3
TRBJ1-5 | TRBV4-2 | CASSQDPDQPQHF
TRBJ2-3 | TRBV6-1 | CASSDGGEVPTDTQYF
TRBJ1-4 | TRBV5-1 | CASSPGVTNEKLFF
TRBJ1-2 | TRBV25-1 | CASSEYSGGGEDGYTF
TRBJ1-6 | TRBV30 | CAWSVKGNNSPLHF
TRBJ1-2 | TRBV19 | CASTSPREYGYTF
TRBJ1-1 | TRBV28 | CASSWTTGDANTEAFF
TRBJ1-5 | TRBV6-4 | CASREGFGTASNQPQHF
TRBJ2-3 | TRBV24-1 | CATREGYADTQYF
TRBJ2-2 | TRBV5-1 | CASSQETPGTGELFF
TRBJ1-3 | TRBV19 | CASSIDNRAGNTIYF
TRBJ1-4 | TRBV5-4 | CASSLAGDRANEKLFF
TRBJ2-7 | TRBV6-1 | CASRKDRVYEQYF
TRBJ2-7 | TRBV28 | CASRLGQGYEQYF
TRBJ2-7 | TRBV6-5 | CASNLGQGTHEQYF
TRBJ1-6 | TRBV6-6 | CASATGGVSPLHF
TRBJ2-2 | TRBV4-3 | CASSQPIGQGGGELFF
TRBJ1-6 | TRBV7-2 | CASSQAGQGNSPLHF
TRBJ2-3 | TRBV4-1 | CASSQEVAGGTDTQYF
TRBJ2-7 | TRBV5-6 | CASSLRQGAYEQYF
TRBJ1-4 | TRBV10-3 | CAISAEAEKLFF
TRBJ2-3 | TRBV5-6 | CASSLATGGTDTQYF
TRBJ2-5 | TRBV3-1/TRBV3-2 | CASSQEVIAGGKYQETQYF
TRBJ2-2 | TRBV30 | CAWGRTSGGAGELFF
TRBJ2-3 | TRBV5-4 | CASSLLDRGQDTQYF
TRBJ2-2 | TRBV19 | CTSTDGISNTGELFF
TRBJ1-6 | TRBV5-5 | CASSFRMSSYNSPLHF
TRBJ1-2 | TRBV27 | CASSLSRTSLSGYTF
TRBJ2-7 | TRBV27 | CASSRQGALEQYF
TRBJ1-2 | TRBV5-1 | CASSDPGQAYGYTF
TRBJ2-3 | TRBV6-6 | CASSPTGIADTQYF
TRBJ2-5 | TRBV10-3 | CAITNRVQETQYF
TRBJ1-6 | TRBV7-9 | CASSPLTGENSPLHF
TRBJ2-6 | TRBV11-3 | CASSPGQGSGANVLTF
TRBJ1-6 | TRBV18 | CASSPNTGYNSPLHF
TRBJ2-5 | TRBV27 | CASSANGARRETQYF
TRBJ2-1 | TRBV3-1/TRBV3-2 | CASSHLAGGNEQFF
TRBJ1-1 | TRBV29-1 | CSVESPGRSTEAFF
TRBJ1-5 | TRBV29-1 | CSVGSGNQPQHF
TRBJ2-7 | TRBV24-1 | CATSDLYQGPLPYEQYF
TRBJ2-1 | TRBV9 | CASSFRQANNEQFF
TRBJ2-2 | TRBV11-2 | CASRTLTVTVRRGTGELFF
TRBJ1-1 | TRBV28 | CASMRAVNTEAFF
TRBJ2-7 | TRBV28 | CASSLLGTGGSDEQYF
TRBJ2-5 | TRBV7-2 | CASSLGRGTQETQYF
TRBJ1-6 | TRBV19 | CASSTPSGALGSPLHF
TRBJ1-2 | TRBV5-5 | CASSLGLESNYGYTF
TRBJ1-6 | TRBV5-5 | CASSAGTGLGLGSPLHF
TRBJ1-2 | TRBV7-3 | CASSSSGEGYGYTF
TRBJ1-5 | TRBV27 | CASRQGVYQPQHF
TRBJ1-1 | TRBV29-1 | CSVAAGLLGTEAFF
TRBJ2-3 | TRBV11-3 | CASSLGLAGNTDTQYF
TRBJ1-4 | TRBV30 | CAWDAGQGEKLFF